Here is one T cell receptor (beta chain) with its context. The CDR3 is made up of 14 amino acids. The V gene's germline CDR1 is SEHNR and CDR2 FQNEAQ (reference sequence). V shed 4 bases and J shed 5 bases, with 15 bases lying between them. The data belong to a study of blood T cell repertoires in COVID-19. Study at large: Samples came from the United States, Italy and Spain, spanning acute and convalescent COVID-19. Nucleic acid was either cDNA or gDNA, and it came from T cells, B-cell-depleted T cells, or PBMCs.

Authors' data handling: How many nucleated cells were present was estimated from reference gene primer amplification. Sequenced by immunoSEQ multiplex PCR; TCRdb stores in-frame clones only, minus some. The V and J calls and the clone size are those of that table, but D and trimming were determined from the DNA. This sample has 60,000 or so clones; almost 80% occur once, and the top ten carry around 3.5%. This TCR came from a man between 60 and 70 years old with acute or convalescent COVID-19. Sequencing was performed on peripheral blood. The genes are TRBV7-9 and TRBJ2-7, with a possible D match to TRBD1 (6 bases). CDR3 loop: CASSSDRHGDEQYF. CDR3 sequence (DNA): TGTGCCAGCAGCTCCGACAGGCACGGGGACGAGCAGTACTTC.